What follows are 17 T cell receptor beta chains derived from one specimen sequenced in a study of T cells in localized non-small cell lung cancer. The table came from immunoSEQ multiplex PCR; TCRdb's copy has only in-frame clones and leaves some out. The repertoire holds fewer than 12,000 clones, roughly half seen once, with 4% to 5% in the top ten. The sequencing used lymph node tissue, collected before any cancer treatment. These receptors originate from a woman aged 35-75 years with stage II squamous cell lung carcinoma.

This clone has more than one count but fewer than ten. The rearrangement joins TRBV6-8 to TRBJ2-2; maybe TRBD2 (5 bases). Trimming left V 10 bases short and J 5 bases short, with 17 bases between. CDR1 and CDR2 from the germline V gene are MNHGY and SAAAGT. This CDR3 has 14 residues. The CDR3 bases are TGTGCCACCACAACCGGACTCATTACCGGGGAGCTGTTTTTT. Translating it yields CATTTGLITGELFF.

The rearrangement links TRBV14 to TRBJ2-6; the D is unclear. The CDR3 totals 14 residues. Trimming pared 4 bases from V and 2 bases from J, leaving 6 bases between. Germline lookup yields CDR1 SGHDN and CDR2 FVKESK. The CDR3 DNA reads TGTGCCAGCAGCCGGGAAGCTGGGGCCAACGTCCTGACTTTC. As protein: CASSREAGANVLTF.

This chain uses TRBV6-7 with TRBJ1-5; D not certain. TRBV6-7 is given ORF status, its function remaining uncertain. The length of the CDR3 is 15 residues. V was trimmed by 0 bases and J by 1 base, leaving 7 bases between them. The CDR3 DNA reads TGTGCCAGCAGTTACTCCGCGGGCAGCAATCAGCCCCAGCATTTT. Amino acids: CASSYSAGSNQPQHF.

The chain joins TRBV9 to TRBJ2-7, with D unresolved. Per the germline V gene, CDR1 is SGDLS and CDR2 is YYNGEE. Trimming shortened V by 0 bases and J by 6 bases, and 7 bases separated the two germline ends. This CDR3 spans 12 amino acids. CDR3 in amino acids: CASSVDIGEQYF. CDR3 nucleotide sequence: TGTGCCAGCAGCGTAGACATCGGCGAGCAGTACTTC.

This clone was seen more than once but under ten times. The V call is TRBV28, the J call TRBJ2-2, with D hard to call. CDR3 length equals 14 residues. Germline lookup yields CDR1 MDHEN and CDR2 SYDVKM. The V end was cut by 3 bases, the J end by 5 bases, with 10 bases between. In DNA, the CDR3 is TGTGCCAGCAGTTTTTTTGGGATTACCGGGGAGCTGTTTTTT. It encodes CASSFFGITGELFF.

Remarks on this clone: Sequence at one end of the junction differs from germline and may be a read error. The V gene is TRBV28, the J gene TRBJ1-1; D perhaps matches TRBD1 (5 bases). This CDR3 comprises 14 residues. Germline V gene data show CDR1 as MDHEN and CDR2 as SYDVKM. CDR3: CTSSLLSGTTEAFF. The CDR3 DNA reads TGTACCAGCAGTCTACTCTCAGGGACCACTGAAGCTTTCTTT.

This clone was seen more than once but under ten times. The V and J genes are TRBV4-1 and TRBJ2-1; weak D call: TRBD2 (5 bases). Trimming shortened V by 2 bases and J by 8 bases, and 10 bases separated the two germline ends. CDR3 length: 13 amino acids. The germline gives CDR1 MGHRA, CDR2 YSYEKL. The CDR3 spells CASSQRGLDEQFF. DNA of the CDR3: TGCGCCAGCAGCCAACGGGGTCTCGATGAGCAGTTCTTC.

This clone was found once. The chain links TRBV19 to TRBJ2-1, with D possibly matching TRBD1 (6 bases). V was pared by 7 bases and J by 4 bases, with 14 bases between. This CDR3 region has 14 residues. CDR1 is LNHDA, CDR2 SQIVND, per germline (reference sequence). In DNA, the CDR3 is TGTGCCAGTACTCCCGGGACAAGGTACAATGAGCAGTTCTTC. This sequence encodes CASTPGTRYNEQFF.

The chain employs TRBV28 and TRBJ1-5; TRBD1 is a possible D gene (5 bases). V was cut by 7 bases and J by 7 bases, with 14 bases left in between. CDR3 length: 13 residues. CDR1 and CDR2 (germline): MDHEN, SYDVKM. CDR3 in amino acids: CASTGGEWQPQHF. The DNA for the CDR3 is TGTGCCAGCACTGGAGGGGAGTGGCAGCCCCAGCATTTT.

The chain links TRBV30 to TRBJ1-1; D not certain. This CDR3 region has 13 residues. The ends were cut back, 5 bases at V and 0 bases at J, with 10 bases in the middle. In germline, CDR1 is GTSNPN, CDR2 SVGIG (reference sequence). The CDR3 region is CAWGRQVNTEAFF. As DNA, the CDR3 is TGTGCCTGGGGGAGGCAGGTGAACACTGAAGCTTTCTTT. The full variable domain, rest sourced from reference TRBV30 and TRBJ1-1, is SQTIHQWPATLVQPVGSPLSLECTVEGTSNPNLYWYRQAAGRGLQLLFYSVGIGQISSEVPQNLSASRPQDRQFILSSKKLLLSDSGFYLCAWGRQVNTEAFFGQGTRLTVV.

Written as DNA, the CDR3 is TGTGCCAGCAGCCCAATACAGGGAGCGAGAAACACCATATATTTT. It is translated as CASSPIQGARNTIYF. The chain joins TRBV11-3 to TRBJ1-3; tentative D call: TRBD1 (6 bases). The germline V and J ends were trimmed by 5 bases and 5 bases, with 16 bases remaining between them. CDR1 SGHNT and CDR2 YENEEA come from the germline V gene. This CDR3 comprises 15 residues.

This clone was observed once. The gene calls are TRBV14 and TRBJ1-1; possible D gene TRBD1, 5 bases. This CDR3 has 13 amino acids. CDR1 is SGHDN and CDR2 is FVKESK in the germline V gene. Between the trimmed V and J ends, which lost 1 base and 6 bases, there was a span of 9 bases. CDR3 coding DNA: TGTGCCAGCAGCCAAGCTGGGGGGGCTGAAGCTTTCTTT. This encodes CASSQAGGAEAFF.

The rearrangement links TRBV19 to TRBJ1-5; TRBD1 agrees at 9 bases. The CDR3 is 13 amino acids. After removal of 10 bases from V and 5 bases from J, the junction contained 6 bases not matched to a gene. Germline loops: CDR1 LNHDA, CDR2 SQIVND (reference sequence). CDR3 in amino acids: CAIQQGADQPQHF. CDR3 coding DNA: TGTGCCATACAACAGGGGGCCGATCAGCCCCAGCATTTT.

The chain is built from TRBV9 and TRBJ2-5, with D possibly matching TRBD1 (6 bases). From germline, CDR1 is SGDLS and CDR2 YYNGEE. The V end lost 5 bases, the J end lost 4 bases, and 12 bases lay between the germline ends. The length of the CDR3 is 13 residues. This CDR3 reads CASSGPRGETQYF. Written as DNA, the CDR3 is TGTGCCAGCAGTGGGCCCAGGGGAGAGACCCAGTACTTC.

On this clone itself: One junction end does not reproduce the germline sequence, and a read error may be involved. V usage is TRBV19 and J usage is TRBJ1-5; 7 bases fit TRBD1. From germline, CDR1 is LNHDA and CDR2 SQIVND (reference sequence). This CDR3 is built from 16 residues. The CDR3 spells CASSVETGTANQPQHF. In nucleotides, the CDR3 is TGTGCCAGTAGTGTAGAGACAGGGACGGCCAATCAGCCCCAGCATTTT. The variable domain in full, with the rest retrieved from reference TRBV19 and TRBJ1-5, is DGGITQSPKYLFRKEGQNVTLSCEQNLNHDAMYWYRQDPGQGLRLIYYSQIVNDFQKGDIAEGYSVSREKKESFPLTVTSAQKNPTAFYLCASSVETGTANQPQHFGDGTRLSIL.

The chain has TRBV11-3 and TRBJ1-1, with a weak D call TRBD1 (5 bases). Trimming shortened V by 5 bases and J by 5 bases, and 18 bases separated the two germline ends. The germline V gene encodes CDR1 SGHNT and CDR2 YENEEA. This CDR3 comprises 15 residues. The CDR3 bases are TGTGCCAGCAGCCCCAGCCAGGGTGGGTATACTGAAGCTTTCTTT. Its translation is CASSPSQGGYTEAFF.

V is TRBV12-2 and J is TRBJ2-2; TRBD2 is taken as the D call from the table, unchecked against the DNA. TRBV12-2 is given as a pseudogene. The length of the CDR3 is 16 residues. The CDR3 loop is CARPGLAGGPTGELFF. CDR3 coding DNA: TGTGCAAGACCGGGACTAGCGGGAGGGCCCACCGGGGAGCTGTTTTTT.